Sequencing of this T cell receptor beta chain was carried out in a study of blood T cell repertoires in COVID-19. Study-level background: The United States, Italy and Spain provided the acute and convalescent COVID-19 samples. PBMCs, B-cell-depleted T cells, or T cells provided the cDNA or gDNA that made up the material.

In the source study's methods: Reference gene primers were amplified, and this amplification served to estimate nucleated cell counts. Repertoires were generated with immunoSEQ multiplex PCR, while TCRdb's copy carries only in-frame clones and drops some. V and J calls and clone size are given by that table; D and trimming were obtained from the DNA. Of about 59,000 clones listed, over 80% are singletons. The CDR3 is 15 amino acids. CDR1 is SQVTM, CDR2 ANQGSEA, per germline. V dropped 3 bases and J dropped 0; count of bases not matched to a gene: 5. This clonotype was obtained from a woman of 80 years or more with acute or convalescent COVID-19. The chain links TRBV29-1 to TRBJ2-7; TRBD2 matches 10 bases. Source material: peripheral blood. The chain's CDR3 is CSVDQRTSGSYEQYF. The CDR3 DNA is TGCAGCGTTGATCAGCGGACTAGCGGCTCCTACGAGCAGTACTTC.